These 5 T cell receptor beta chains were sequenced from one sample in a study of OX40 agonist ivuxolimab in advanced cancers. The repertoire was sequenced with immunoSEQ multiplex PCR; TCRdb's copy has only in-frame clones and lacks some. The sample contains 50,000 to 65,000 clones, 92% of which appear only once. The material was CD4+ or CD8+ T cells sorted from blood, obtained in a trial of the OX40 agonist ivuxolimab. Every receptor here comes from an adult with an advanced solid tumor such as melanoma, head and neck, liver or kidney cancer.

The chain couples TRBV11-3 to TRBJ2-2; 9 nucleotides match TRBD1. There are 16 residues in the CDR3. J was trimmed by 5 bases and V by 1 base; bases with no gene match: 5. The germline CDR1 and CDR2 sequences are SGHNT and YENEEA. The CDR3 loop is CASSLGGTGITGELFF. DNA for the CDR3: TGTGCCAGCAGCTTAGGAGGGACAGGGATTACCGGGGAGCTGTTTTTT. The full variable domain, in which reference TRBV11-3 and TRBJ2-2 provide the parts outside the CDR3, is EAGVVQSPRYKIIEKKQPVAFWCNPISGHNTLYWYLQNLGQGPELLIRYENEEAVDDSQLPKDRFSAERLKGVDSTLKIQPAELGDSAVYLCASSLGGTGITGELFFGEGSRLTVL.

The chain joins TRBV2 to TRBJ1-5; D unclear. Germline loops: CDR1 SNHLY, CDR2 FYNNEI. The CDR3 covers 14 residues. With 2 bases removed from V and 4 bases from J, the gap between germline ends came to 9 bases. DNA of the CDR3: TGTGCCAGCAGTGAACCCGGGTCGAATCAGCCCCAGCATTTT. Translating it yields CASSEPGSNQPQHF.

V and J are TRBV9 and TRBJ1-3, with 9 bases matching TRBD1. V shed 4 bases, J shed 1 base, and the junction held 9 bases outside the gene matches. Germline V gene data show CDR1 as SGDLS and CDR2 as YYNGEE. The CDR3 spans 17 residues. CDR3 residues: CASSTGEQGASGNTIYF. The DNA of the CDR3 is TGTGCCAGCAGCACGGGAGAACAGGGGGCTTCTGGAAACACCATATATTTT. The variable domain in full, completed from reference TRBV9 and TRBJ1-3, reads DSGVTQTPKHLITATGQRVTLRCSPRSGDLSVYWYQQSLDQGLQFLIQYYNGEERAKGNILERFSAQQFPDLHSELNLSSLELGDSALYFCASSTGEQGASGNTIYFGEGSWLTVV.

This clone was detected once. The V and J genes are TRBV25-1 and TRBJ2-1; D not resolved. Trimming pared 3 bases from V and 6 bases from J, leaving 3 bases between. CDR3 length equals 11 residues. Germline CDR1 MGHDK, CDR2 SYGVNS. The CDR3 DNA reads TGTGCCAGCAGTGAGGTCAATGAGCAGTTCTTC. Its translation is CASSEVNEQFF.

This chain connects TRBV19 to TRBJ2-5; D possibly corresponds to TRBD1 (7 bases). Trimming took off 4 bases at V and 1 base at J, with 13 bases between the two ends. Germline CDR1 reads LNHDA; CDR2 reads SQIVND (reference sequence). This CDR3 is 15 amino acids long. This chain's CDR3 is CASSTWRDSQETQYF. DNA of the CDR3: TGTGCCAGTAGTACCTGGAGGGACAGCCAAGAGACCCAGTACTTC.